The 26 T cell receptor beta chains presented below share a single source sample, sequenced in a study of T cells in Graves' hyperthyroidism and ophthalmopathy. Amplified TCR beta CDR3 regions derived from RNA transcripts. A first-round RT-PCR of the TCR CDR3 used the HTBI primer set. TCRdb passed the multiplex PCR reads through MiXCR, listing each CDR3 protein once. This sample carries approximately 32,000 distinct CDR3 sequences, about 49% of them seen once, and the ten largest clones take 6.2%. The sample taken for sequencing was blood. The receptors come from a woman between 45 and 60 years old with Graves' hyperthyroidism that later progressed to Graves' ophthalmopathy.

This chain connects TRBV20-1 to TRBJ1-1; no clear D gene. This CDR3 contains 15 residues. CDR1 is DFQATT and CDR2 is SNEGSKA in the germline V gene (reference sequence). Trimming removed 1 base at V and 10 bases at J, with 22 bases between. The CDR3 region is CSARALKAGGIGAFF. The CDR3 DNA sequence: TGCAGTGCTAGAGCCCTGAAGGCGGGAGGCATTGGAGCTTTCTTT.

Worth noting for this clonotype: A read error may be the cause here, since a much bigger clone is one base away. The chain uses TRBV30 and TRBJ2-2; a possible D gene is TRBD1 (6 bases). Germline V gene lookup returns CDR1 GTSNPN and CDR2 SVGIG (reference sequence). With 0 bases removed from V and 7 bases from J, the gap between germline ends came to 15 bases. There are 15 residues in the CDR3. DNA of the CDR3: TGTGCCTGGAGTGTGGCCAGGACAGATGTCGGGGAGCTGTTTTTT. Its protein is CAWSVARTDVGELFF. Together with reference TRBV30 and TRBJ2-2, the CDR3 gives the full variable domain: SQTIHQWPATLVQPVGSPLSLECTVEGTSNPNLYWYRQAAGRGLQLLFYSVGIGQISSEVPQNLSASRPQDRQFILSSKKLLLSDSGFYLCAWSVARTDVGELFFGEGSRLTVL.

This clonotype has a single count. The J gene is TRBJ2-5, the V gene TRBV4-1, with 8 bases matching TRBD1. Trimming at V came to 4 bases and at J to 7 bases, leaving 8 bases not matched to a gene. Germline CDR1 MGHRA, CDR2 YSYEKL. This CDR3 is built from 14 residues. The CDR3 spells CASSPSQGAGTQYF. In nucleotides, the CDR3 is TGCGCCAGCAGCCCCAGTCAGGGGGCAGGGACCCAGTACTTC.

The chain has TRBV7-3 and TRBJ2-7; D is unclear. CDR3 length: 10 amino acids. Looked up from germline, CDR1 is SGHTA and CDR2 is FQGTGA. The V end lost 7 bases, the J end lost 6 bases, and 7 bases lay between the germline ends. The CDR3 region has the DNA TGTGCCAGCACCCCAGGCGAGCAGTACTTC. Protein: CASTPGEQYF.

The chain carries TRBV4-1 and TRBJ2-1, with TRBD1 matching 10 bases. The germline V gene has CDR1 MGHRA and CDR2 YSYEKL. CDR3 length: 15 amino acids. Losses at the gene ends were 3 bases for V and 7 bases for J; bases not matched to a gene: 6. The CDR3 region is CASSHRQGAANEQFF. CDR3 bases: TGCGCCAGCAGCCATCGACAGGGGGCCGCTAATGAGCAGTTCTTC.

CDR3 sequence: CASSEARVAGGREQYF. The CDR3 bases are TGTGCCAGCAGTGAAGCGAGGGTAGCGGGAGGGCGCGAGCAGTACTTC. The chain joins TRBV7-3 to TRBJ2-7; TRBD2 agrees at 11 bases. Germline assignment: CDR1 SGHTA and CDR2 FQGTGA. The trim removed 6 bases at V and 6 bases at J, leaving 13 bases unmatched. CDR3 length equals 16 residues.

Regarding this clonotype: A read error may produce the germline difference seen at one junction end. The chain combines TRBV6-4 with TRBJ2-2; D possibly matches TRBD1 or TRBD2 (5 bases each). Germline CDR1 MRHNA, CDR2 SNTAGT. This CDR3 is built from 15 residues. Written as DNA, the CDR3 is TGTGCCAGCAGTGAGGGTCATGGGACGACCGGGGACCTGTTTTTT. Amino acid sequence: CASSEGHGTTGDLFF.

This clonotype has a count of ten or more. The J gene is TRBJ2-1, the V gene TRBV5-1; TRBD2 might be the D (6 bases). V lost 0 bases, J lost 8 bases, and 15 bases lay in between. The CDR3 runs to 15 residues. Per the germline V gene, CDR1 is SGHRS and CDR2 is YFSETQ. The CDR3 bases are TGCGCCAGCAGCTTGGAGCGGGCTAGTTTCCATGAGCAGTTCTTC. Residues: CASSLERASFHEQFF.

The chain combines TRBV20-1 with TRBJ2-7, with a weak D call TRBD1 (5 bases). V gave up 6 bases and J gave up 7 bases, with 25 bases separating them. Germline V gene data show CDR1 as DFQATT and CDR2 as SNEGSKA (reference sequence). This CDR3 has 15 amino acids. Written as DNA, the CDR3 is TGCAGTGCCAGCAGCCAGACAGACAGTTCCGCTGAGCAGTACTTC. Protein sequence: CSASSQTDSSAEQYF.

Points on this clonotype: A much larger clonotype is one base distant, so this may be a read error. The genes are TRBV30 and TRBJ1-2, with D hard to call. The CDR3 length is 14 residues. Germline V gene data show CDR1 as GTSNPN and CDR2 as SVGIG (reference sequence). The DNA for the CDR3 is TGTGTCTGGAGTGTTTCCGGGAGGTACTATGGCTACACCTTC. Translating gives CVWSVSGRYYGYTF.

The chain is built from TRBV20-1 and TRBJ2-5; D gene ambiguous. Trimming removed 0 bases at V and 5 bases at J, with 4 bases between. The germline gives CDR1 DFQATT, CDR2 SNEGSKA (reference sequence). CDR3 length: 11 amino acids. The CDR3, as DNA: TGCAGTGCTAGAGATCGGGAGACCCAGTACTTC. It encodes CSARDRETQYF.

This clonotype was recorded at least ten times. The rearrangement links TRBV20-1 to TRBJ2-1, with 14 bases matching TRBD2. Germline values: CDR1 DFQATT, CDR2 SNEGSKA (reference sequence). Germline trimming cut 3 bases from V and 8 bases from J; bases unmatched to any gene: 6. This CDR3 comprises 15 residues. In nucleotides, the CDR3 is TGCAGTGCTAGTACAGGGACTAGCGGGAGCCATGAGCAGTTCTTC. This sequence encodes CSASTGTSGSHEQFF.

There are many counts of this clonotype. The chain uses TRBV14 and TRBJ2-7, with 10 nucleotides matching TRBD1. Germline V CDR1 and CDR2: SGHDN, FVKESK. After removal of 4 bases from V and 4 bases from J, the junction contained 10 bases not matched to a gene. The CDR3 has 16 residues. In nucleotides, the CDR3 is TGTGCCAGCAGCCTACAACCGGGACAGGGGCTATACGAGCAGTACTTC. It codes for CASSLQPGQGLYEQYF. Looking up the rest from reference TRBV14 and TRBJ2-7 gives the full variable domain: EAGVTQFPSHSVIEKGQTVTLRCDPISGHDNLYWYRRVMGKEIKFLLHFVKESKQDESGMPNNRFLAERTGGTYSTLKVQPAELEDSGVYFCASSLQPGQGLYEQYFGPGTRLTVT.

The chain employs TRBV28 and TRBJ2-2; tentatively, D is TRBD1 or TRBD2 (5 bases each). The CDR3 consists of 16 residues. The V end was cut by 3 bases, the J end by 5 bases, with 16 bases between. Germline V gives CDR1 MDHEN, CDR2 SYDVKM. The DNA for the CDR3 is TGTGCCAGCAGTTTCTTTTTGAGGGGCGGGACCGGGGAGCTGTTTTTT. Amino acids: CASSFFLRGGTGELFF.

In its sample, this clonotype was seen many times. The chain links TRBV19 to TRBJ1-2; the D is unclear. The germline V gene encodes CDR1 LNHDA and CDR2 SQIVND (reference sequence). Trimming stripped 4 bases from V and 8 bases from J, with 20 bases between. The CDR3 is 15 amino acids. CDR3 sequence (DNA): TGTGCCAGTAGTACGACCATATACGGACCCAAAGGCTACACCTTC. Its translation is CASSTTIYGPKGYTF.

J is TRBJ2-1 and V is TRBV4-3; 8 bases are shared with TRBD2. This CDR3 contains 17 residues. The germline gives CDR1 LGHNA, CDR2 YSLEER. With V trimmed by 5 bases and J by 4 bases, 13 bases remained unmatched. CDR3 sequence: CASSAFPGLGKYNEQFF. CDR3 bases: TGCGCCAGCAGCGCATTCCCGGGACTAGGGAAGTACAATGAGCAGTTCTTC.

This clonotype was detected ten times or more. V is TRBV6-2 or TRBV6-3 and J is TRBJ2-2, with 13 nucleotides matching TRBD2. The CDR3 contains 17 residues. Per germline, CDR1 MNHEY and CDR2 SVGEGT. The V segment lost 8 bases and the J segment 4 bases; nucleotides outside the gene matches: 10. The CDR3 nucleotides read TGTGCCAGCGGGAGACTAGCGGGAGGAGCGGGCACCGGGGAGCTGTTTTTT. It yields the protein CASGRLAGGAGTGELFF.

This clonotype was detected only once. V and J are TRBV7-9 and TRBJ2-5, with TRBD2 identical over 8 bases. The CDR3 spans 16 residues. Unmatched junction bases numbered 8, after V lost 3 bases and J lost 2 bases. Germline CDR1 reads SEHNR; CDR2 reads FQNEAQ (reference sequence). The CDR3 DNA is TGTGCCAGCAGCTTCCCAACTAGCGGTTATCAAGAGACCCAGTACTTC. Amino acid sequence: CASSFPTSGYQETQYF. Filled out from reference TRBV7-9 and TRBJ2-5, the complete variable domain reads DTGVSQNPRHKITKRGQNVTFRCDPISEHNRLYWYRQTLGQGPEFLTYFQNEAQLEKSRLLSDRFSAERPKGSFSTLEIQRTEQGDSAMYLCASSFPTSGYQETQYFGPGTRLLVL.

This clonotype was counted ten times or more. The genes are TRBV2 and TRBJ2-2, with D possibly TRBD2 on 6 matching bases. With 2 bases removed from V and 2 bases from J, the gap between germline ends came to 12 bases. The length of the CDR3 is 16 residues. Germline V gene data show CDR1 as SNHLY and CDR2 as FYNNEI. The CDR3 protein is CASSERGNTNTGELFF. CDR3 in DNA: TGTGCCAGCAGTGAACGGGGGAATACTAACACCGGGGAGCTGTTTTTT.

The genes are TRBV7-2 and TRBJ1-1; no clear D. Trimming removed 3 bases from V and 7 bases from J, with 9 bases in between. The CDR3 has 12 residues. The germline V gene encodes CDR1 SGHTA and CDR2 FQGNSA. In DNA form, the CDR3 reads TGTGCCAGCAGCTTCGCCGGTGATGAAGCTTTCTTT. Encoded protein: CASSFAGDEAFF.

Note on this clonotype: The final CDR3 position lacks the conserved phenylalanine or tryptophan, pointing to a likely read error. J is TRBJ2-1 and V is TRBV19; TRBD2 matches 10 bases. Germline V gene data show CDR1 as LNHDA and CDR2 as SQIVND (reference sequence). Germline trimming cut 10 bases from V and 5 bases from J; bases unmatched to any gene: 5. The CDR3 has 13 residues. The CDR3 loop reads CATLAGVHNEQFL. In DNA form, the CDR3 reads TGTGCCACGCTAGCGGGAGTCCACAATGAGCAGTTCTTG.

The chain is built from TRBV19 and TRBJ1-6, with D possibly being TRBD1 (6 bases). The length of the CDR3 is 15 residues. CDR1 is LNHDA and CDR2 is SQIVND in the germline V gene (reference sequence). V was pared by 6 bases and J by 10 bases, with 19 bases between. CDR3 sequence reads: CASRGGGRGGSPLHF. Written as DNA, the CDR3 is TGTGCCAGTAGGGGGGGGGGCAGGGGTGGCTCACCCCTCCACTTT.

This clonotype was recorded many times. V usage is TRBV4-1 and J usage is TRBJ2-7; 8 bases agree with TRBD2. V shed 0 bases and J 5 bases; nucleotides not matched to a gene: 15. This CDR3 has 18 amino acids. Germline CDR1 reads MGHRA; CDR2 reads YSYEKL. CDR3 sequence reads: CASSQDRVLAERLDEQYF. The DNA for the CDR3 is TGCGCCAGCAGCCAAGATCGAGTACTAGCGGAACGCTTAGACGAGCAGTACTTC.

This clonotype has at least ten counts. The rearrangement links TRBV4-1 to TRBJ1-2, with no clear D. Trimming took 1 base from V and 4 from J, leaving 13 bases between them. Per the germline V gene, CDR1 is MGHRA and CDR2 is YSYEKL. The CDR3 covers 15 residues. The CDR3 nucleotides are TGCGCCAGCAGCCAAGTGAAGGGCCTAGGCTATGGCTACACCTTC. Its translation is CASSQVKGLGYGYTF.

V and J are TRBV4-1 and TRBJ2-7, with TRBD2 matching 10 bases. With 0 bases clipped from V and 6 bases from J, the junction kept 5 bases outside the gene matches. Germline V gene lookup returns CDR1 MGHRA and CDR2 YSYEKL. The CDR3 consists of 15 residues. The CDR3 DNA reads TGCGCCAGCAGCCAAGATTCGCTAGCGGGAGCCGAGCAGTACTTC. It translates to CASSQDSLAGAEQYF.

Many counts were recorded for this clonotype. The V and J genes are TRBV12-3 or TRBV12-4 and TRBJ2-3, with no clear D. This CDR3 spans 13 amino acids. Trimming shortened V by 6 bases and J by 0 bases, and 7 bases separated the two germline ends. This CDR3 is CASSQISTDTQYF. DNA for the CDR3: TGTGCCAGCAGCCAGATAAGCACAGATACGCAGTATTTT.